This is a list of T cell receptor beta chains from one sample in a study of T cell responses to AZD1222 COVID-19 vaccine. The repertoire was sequenced with immunoSEQ multiplex PCR; TCRdb's copy has only in-frame clones and lacks some. The table lists roughly 120,000 clones, just under 90% of them singletons. The sequences come from peripheral blood, collected on day 0 of AZD1222 vaccination. The source is an adult in good health. The conserved cysteine and the conserved F or W are not part of the CDR3 here. Rows give clone size only sometimes, using once, few, many, or a class for an expanded clone.

CDR3 protein: ASGAGVMNTEAF; V gene: TRBV4-1; J gene: TRBJ1-1; clone size: -
CDR3 protein: ASSVGGLYYEQY; V gene: TRBV10-1; J gene: TRBJ2-7; clone size: -
CDR3 protein: ATSDKGYEQF; V gene: TRBV24-1; J gene: TRBJ2-1; clone size: -
CDR3 protein: ASSQIGLAGGTGELF; V gene: TRBV4-2; J gene: TRBJ2-2; clone size: once
CDR3 protein: ASGQPNTIY; V gene: TRBV28; J gene: TRBJ1-3; clone size: -
CDR3 protein: ASSHGLARSDTQY; V gene: TRBV3-1/TRBV3-2; J gene: TRBJ2-3; clone size: -
CDR3 protein: ASNDPEGGVYEQY; V gene: TRBV6-5; J gene: TRBJ2-7; clone size: -
CDR3 protein: ASSINTGGIDTQY; V gene: TRBV11-2; J gene: TRBJ2-3; clone size: -
CDR3 protein: ASRPAAESYGYT; V gene: TRBV5-6; J gene: TRBJ1-2; clone size: -
CDR3 protein: AVHAGGAYGYT; V gene: TRBV6-5; J gene: TRBJ1-2; clone size: -
CDR3 protein: AAAGPPEVSGNTIY; V gene: TRBV2; J gene: TRBJ1-3; clone size: -
CDR3 protein: SVPPSPHGEATDTQY; V gene: TRBV29-1; J gene: TRBJ2-3; clone size: -
CDR3 protein: ASSPRTGNNEQF; V gene: TRBV3-1/TRBV3-2; J gene: TRBJ2-1; clone size: -
CDR3 protein: ASSPPGGDNQETQY; V gene: TRBV7-9; J gene: TRBJ2-5; clone size: -
CDR3 protein: ASSVQAPGNTEAF; V gene: TRBV2; J gene: TRBJ1-1; clone size: -
CDR3 protein: ASSPRQGNTEAF; V gene: TRBV7-9; J gene: TRBJ1-1; clone size: -
CDR3 protein: ASRQGVDTEAF; V gene: TRBV5-1; J gene: TRBJ1-1; clone size: -
CDR3 protein: ASSNDREYGYT; V gene: TRBV19; J gene: TRBJ1-2; clone size: -
CDR3 protein: ASSYKPGALGNQPQH; V gene: TRBV6-2/TRBV6-3; J gene: TRBJ1-5; clone size: few
CDR3 protein: ASSPPWGSSNPEAF; V gene: TRBV3-1/TRBV3-2; J gene: TRBJ1-1; clone size: -
CDR3 protein: ASSPGTGSFHEQF; V gene: TRBV9; J gene: TRBJ2-1; clone size: -
CDR3 protein: ASSPEGQPQH; V gene: TRBV2; J gene: TRBJ1-5; clone size: -
CDR3 protein: ASSPFGTGGAYGYT; V gene: TRBV7-9; J gene: TRBJ1-2; clone size: -
CDR3 protein: ASSESWGRTDTEAF; V gene: TRBV25-1; J gene: TRBJ1-1; clone size: -
CDR3 protein: ASTPVAGVLDEQF; V gene: TRBV6-5; J gene: TRBJ2-1; clone size: few
CDR3 protein: ASSLPGPNYGYT; V gene: TRBV7-9; J gene: TRBJ1-2; clone size: -
CDR3 protein: AISLTSGGSTDTQY; V gene: TRBV10-3; J gene: TRBJ2-3; clone size: -
CDR3 protein: ASLDRPGAEAF; V gene: TRBV5-1; J gene: TRBJ1-1; clone size: -
CDR3 protein: AIRGQTDTIY; V gene: TRBV10-3; J gene: TRBJ1-3; clone size: once
CDR3 protein: ASRTLGSYEQY; V gene: TRBV6-5; J gene: TRBJ2-7; clone size: -
CDR3 protein: ASSYTGTGTQPQH; V gene: TRBV6-5; J gene: TRBJ1-5; clone size: -
CDR3 protein: ASSLGRQYYGYT; V gene: TRBV13; J gene: TRBJ1-2; clone size: -
CDR3 protein: ASSQIGYEQY; V gene: TRBV4-1; J gene: TRBJ2-7; clone size: -